These 30 T cell receptor beta chains originate from one sample sequenced in a study of T cells in Graves' hyperthyroidism and ophthalmopathy. Amplification targeted TCR beta CDR3 regions from RNA transcripts. The HTBI primer set served for first-round RT-PCR of the TCR CDR3. TCRdb recomputed calls from the multiplex PCR reads with MiXCR, one row per CDR3 protein. The sample yields roughly 700,000 distinct CDR3 sequences, roughly 32% seen once. Sequences were obtained from blood. Receptors were obtained from a woman in her forties with Graves' hyperthyroidism.

A note on this clonotype: One junction end disagrees with the germline gene, perhaps due to a read error. This sequence joins TRBV7-2 and TRBJ1-1; 7 positions agree with TRBD1. This CDR3 has 13 amino acids. Germline V gene data show CDR1 as SGHTA and CDR2 as FQGNSA. CDR3: CASSLEATGKALF. Here the CDR3 DNA reads TGTGCCAGCAGCTTAGAGGCGACAGGGAAAGCTCTCTTT.

The chain links TRBV18 to TRBJ1-6; D ambiguous. Germline V gives CDR1 KGHSH, CDR2 LQKENI. V was shortened by 3 bases and J by 2 bases, with 2 bases between the two germline ends. This CDR3 region has 13 residues. The CDR3 is CASSPAYNSPLHF. CDR3 nucleotides: TGTGCCAGCTCACCCGCCTATAATTCACCCCTCCACTTT.

This clonotype occurred once. The CDR3 region has the DNA TGTGCCAGCAGCCAAGGTGGGGCACCTTTCTACGAGCAGTACTTC. Protein product: CASSQGGAPFYEQYF. The chain has TRBV7-9 and TRBJ2-7, with a tentative D call TRBD1 (5 bases). From germline, CDR1 is SEHNR and CDR2 FQNEAQ (reference sequence). This CDR3 contains 15 residues. V lost 5 bases, J lost 3 bases, and 17 bases lay in between.

This clonotype was detected many times. The rearrangement joins TRBV19 to TRBJ1-5; D is possibly TRBD1 (6 bases). Germline CDR1 and CDR2: LNHDA and SQIVND (reference sequence). V dropped 7 bases and J dropped 9 bases, with 16 bases sitting between them. There are 13 residues in the CDR3. The CDR3 region is CASKGGVVRPQHF. CDR3 coding DNA: TGTGCCAGTAAAGGGGGGGTTGTACGGCCCCAGCATTTT.

The genes are TRBV7-9 and TRBJ1-1, with TRBD1 as a possible D gene (6 bases). The CDR3 runs to 16 residues. Germline values: CDR1 SEHNR, CDR2 FQNEAQ (reference sequence). The V gene lost 2 bases and the J gene lost 1 base, with 14 bases spanning the gap. For the CDR3, the DNA is TGTGCCAGCAGCTTATTATTTTGGGGGCAGAACACTGAAGCTTTCTTT. Translation: CASSLLFWGQNTEAFF. Based on the CDR3 plus reference TRBV7-9 and TRBJ1-1, the full variable domain is DTGVSQNPRHKITKRGQNVTFRCDPISEHNRLYWYRQTLGQGPEFLTYFQNEAQLEKSRLLSDRFSAERPKGSFSTLEIQRTEQGDSAMYLCASSLLFWGQNTEAFFGQGTRLTVV.

This clonotype was found a few times. V and J are TRBV12-3 or TRBV12-4 and TRBJ2-5; 12 nucleotides agree with TRBD2. The CDR3 extends over 13 amino acids. The trim removed 6 bases at V and 9 bases at J, leaving 5 bases unmatched. The CDR3 loop is CASSSSGGASQYF. The CDR3 DNA reads as TGTGCCAGCAGCTCTAGCGGGGGGGCGTCCCAGTACTTC.

The chain recombines TRBV20-1 with TRBJ2-5; TRBD1 is a possible D gene (5 bases). The CDR3 has 13 residues. Germline V gene data show CDR1 as DFQATT and CDR2 as SNEGSKA (reference sequence). Trimming took 3 bases from V and 3 from J, leaving 11 bases between them. The CDR3 region is CSASRQGKETQYF. CDR3 coding DNA: TGCAGTGCTAGTAGGCAGGGTAAAGAGACCCAGTACTTC.

This clonotype occurred a few times. This chain links TRBV12-3 or TRBV12-4 with TRBJ2-7; D possibly uses TRBD1 or TRBD2 (5 bases each). Trimming stripped 5 bases from V and 7 bases from J, with 9 bases between. The CDR3 spans 11 residues. CDR3 sequence reads: CASSRREEQYF. CDR3 DNA sequence: TGTGCCAGCAGTCGCAGGGAGGAGCAGTACTTC.

The chain uses TRBV29-1 and TRBJ2-5; no clear D. V gave up 4 bases and J gave up 1 base, with 7 bases separating them. CDR3 length equals 12 residues. Germline CDR1 SQVTM, CDR2 ANQGSEA. CDR3 bases: TGCAGCGTTGCGCGGCTCCAAGAGACCCAGTACTTC. Translating gives CSVARLQETQYF.

Ten or more counts support this clonotype. The rearrangement uses TRBV20-1 and TRBJ1-6, with 9 positions matching TRBD1. V lost 5 bases, J lost 9 bases, and 8 bases stayed unmatched. The length of the CDR3 is 14 residues. Germline-derived CDR1 and CDR2 are DFQATT and SNEGSKA (reference sequence). CDR3: CSAGPGTGSSPLHF. The CDR3 nucleotides read TGCAGTGCTGGCCCCGGGACAGGGAGTTCACCCCTCCACTTT.

This clonotype has just a few counts. The rearrangement joins TRBV11-2 to TRBJ1-2; D is undetermined. V lost 5 bases and J lost 0, with 16 bases in between. The germline V gene has CDR1 SGHAT and CDR2 FQNNGV. CDR3 length: 16 residues. This chain's CDR3 is CASSPLKKIPNYGYTF. CDR3 DNA: TGTGCCAGCAGCCCCCTTAAGAAGATACCTAACTATGGCTACACCTTC.

A remark on this clonotype: One base away lies a much larger clone, so this may be a sequencing read error. This rearrangement joins TRBV2 to TRBJ1-1; no reliable D call. The CDR3 runs 14 residues. Germline V gene lookup returns CDR1 SNHLY and CDR2 FYNNEI. In DNA, the CDR3 is TGTGCCAGCAGCGTAGACGGTTCCAACACTGAAGCTTCCTTT. Amino acid sequence: CASSVDGSNTEASF.

This clonotype occurred many times. The V and J genes are TRBV13 and TRBJ1-2, with D unclear. The germline V gene has CDR1 PRHDT and CDR2 FYEKMQ (reference sequence). The CDR3 spans 15 residues. Trimming stripped 5 bases from V and 1 base from J, with 14 bases between. CDR3 amino acids: CASSAPGVGNYGYTF. The CDR3 region has the DNA TGTGCCAGCAGCGCGCCGGGTGTCGGTAACTATGGCTACACCTTC.

The chain carries TRBV10-3 and TRBJ2-2; maybe TRBD1 (5 bases). The CDR3 extends over 14 amino acids. V was cut by 4 bases and J by 3 bases, with 9 bases left in between. CDR1 is ENHRY and CDR2 is SYGVKD in the germline V gene. CDR3 coding DNA: TGTGCCATCAGTGGGGGCCGCGACACCGGGGAGCTGTTTTTT. Encoded protein: CAISGGRDTGELFF.

With regard to this clonotype: A read error is possible here, since a much larger clone lies one base away. CDR3 region: CSVDGWYQEAQYF. DNA for the CDR3: TGCAGCGTTGACGGCTGGTACCAAGAGGCCCAGTACTTC. The chain combines TRBV29-1 with TRBJ2-5, with no clear D. The CDR3 sequence is 13 residues long. Germline CDR1 and CDR2: SQVTM and ANQGSEA.

The chain recombines TRBV19 with TRBJ1-2; 7 bases are shared with TRBD1. This CDR3 spans 17 amino acids. V trimming: 4 bases; J trimming: 2 bases; junction bases outside the gene matches: 13. Germline CDR1 reads LNHDA; CDR2 reads SQIVND (reference sequence). For the CDR3, the DNA is TGTGCCAGTAGTACCTTCCACCGACAGGGTGTAAACTATGGCTACACCTTC. This gives the protein CASSTFHRQGVNYGYTF.

This clonotype was counted ten times or more. This rearrangement joins TRBV4-1 to TRBJ1-6; D gene uncertain. V dropped 1 base and J dropped 7 bases, with 11 bases sitting between them. The length of the CDR3 is 15 residues. Germline CDR1 and CDR2: MGHRA and YSYEKL. The CDR3 spells CASSQVGLTNSPLHF. The CDR3 DNA follows: TGCGCCAGCAGCCAAGTCGGCCTGACGAATTCACCCCTCCACTTT.

As concerns this clonotype: Likely a read error: the CDR3 ends without its conserved phenylalanine or tryptophan. The chain recombines TRBV29-1 with TRBJ2-6, with 7 bases lining up with TRBD1. V lost 3 bases and J lost 0; bases outside the gene matches: 11. This CDR3 is built from 18 residues. Germline CDR1 SQVTM, CDR2 ANQGSEA. The CDR3 sequence: CSVDDGVTGNSGANVLTL. The CDR3 region has the DNA TGCAGCGTTGACGACGGGGTGACAGGGAACTCTGGGGCCAACGTCCTGACTCTC.

As for this clonotype: A junction boundary mismatches the germline segment, possibly from a read error. The rearrangement links TRBV5-5 to TRBJ1-2, with TRBD1 matching 8 bases. The CDR3 sequence is 15 residues long. The germline V gene encodes CDR1 SGHKS and CDR2 YYEKEE (reference sequence). As DNA, the CDR3 is TGCGCCAGCAGCCGCCCGGGACAGGTTAACTATCGCTACACCTTC. Its protein product is CASSRPGQVNYRYTF.

The chain has TRBV4-1 and TRBJ2-7; D possibly corresponds to TRBD1 (6 bases). CDR3 length: 15 residues. The V gene lost 0 bases and the J gene lost 4 bases, with 13 bases spanning the gap. Germline-derived CDR1 and CDR2 are MGHRA and YSYEKL. In DNA, the CDR3 is TGCGCCAGCAGCCAAGAGTATGGCAGGGGATACGAGCAGTACTTC. Encoded protein: CASSQEYGRGYEQYF.

This clonotype was recorded many times. This chain links TRBV25-1 with TRBJ1-6; D is undetermined. This CDR3 region has 12 residues. V was shortened by 6 bases and J by 12 bases, with 12 bases between the two germline ends. Germline V gene lookup returns CDR1 MGHDK and CDR2 SYGVNS. CDR3 sequence (DNA): TGTGCCAGCAGACCGGGCCGAGGACCCCTCCACTTT. Translated, it gives CASRPGRGPLHF.

The chain uses TRBV7-9 and TRBJ1-1, with unresolved D. V was trimmed by 1 base and J by 1 base, leaving 10 bases between them. This CDR3 is 15 amino acids long. The V gene's germline CDR1 is SEHNR and CDR2 FQNEAQ (reference sequence). In DNA, the CDR3 is TGTGCCAGCAGCTTAGTTGAGGGCGCGAACACTGAAGCTTTCTTT. Translating it yields CASSLVEGANTEAFF.

This clonotype was seen ten or more times. The rearrangement links TRBV7-9 to TRBJ1-5; 10 bases map to TRBD1. This CDR3 is built from 14 residues. From germline, CDR1 is SEHNR and CDR2 FQNEAQ (reference sequence). Trimming removed 5 bases from V and 6 bases from J; junction bases left unmatched: 4. This CDR3 reads CASSEGTGVQPQHF. The CDR3 DNA reads TGTGCCAGCAGCGAAGGGACAGGGGTTCAGCCCCAGCATTTT.

This clonotype was seen repeatedly, ten times or more. The J gene is TRBJ2-6, the V gene TRBV20-1; D is tentatively TRBD1 or TRBD2 (5 bases each). V was pared by 4 bases and J by 2 bases, with 15 bases between. Germline CDR1 DFQATT, CDR2 SNEGSKA (reference sequence). The CDR3 covers 16 residues. CDR3: CSAIGDPRAGANVLTF. CDR3 in DNA: TGCAGTGCTATAGGGGACCCGAGGGCTGGGGCCAACGTCCTGACTTTC.

The rearrangement links TRBV24-1 to TRBJ2-2, with 7 nucleotides matching TRBD2. Trimming removed 1 base from V and 5 bases from J; junction bases left unmatched: 9. The CDR3 runs 17 residues. Germline V lookup: CDR1 KGHDR, CDR2 SFDVKD. CDR3 DNA sequence: TGTGCCACCAGTGATTTTTCGAAGCGGGGAGGTACCGGGGAGCTGTTTTTT. This gives the protein CATSDFSKRGGTGELFF.

The genes are TRBV2 and TRBJ2-7; the D gene is possibly TRBD2 (5 bases). The J call is uncertain, as TRBJ2-3 better fits the DNA end. Germline values: CDR1 SNHLY, CDR2 FYNNEI. The CDR3 is 13 residues long. This CDR3 is CASSGGLVDTQYF. The CDR3 coding sequence is TGTGCCAGCAGTGGAGGGCTGGTGGATACGCAGTATTTT.

This clonotype was observed at least ten times. At one end the junction does not follow the germline gene, possibly because of a read error. The J gene is TRBJ1-2, the V gene TRBV29-1; weak D call: TRBD1 (6 bases). CDR1 and CDR2 (germline): SQVTM, ANQGSEA. This CDR3 spans 9 amino acids. CDR3 DNA sequence: TGCAGCGTGCCCCCGGGGGCGTCCTTC. Amino acid sequence: CSVPPGASF.

In this sample, this clonotype turned up a few times. The V gene is TRBV9, the J gene TRBJ1-1; a weak D match, TRBD1 (6 bases). This CDR3 has 14 residues. Germline CDR1 reads SGDLS; CDR2 reads YYNGEE. Trimming removed 0 bases at V and 7 bases at J, with 13 bases between. Here the CDR3 DNA reads TGTGCCAGCAGCGTAGCTGGGGGCGCGGGTGAAGCTTTCTTT. Translated: CASSVAGGAGEAFF.

This clonotype was recorded at least ten times. This chain connects TRBV7-9 to TRBJ2-7; 7 nucleotides match TRBD1. Looked up from germline, CDR1 is SEHNR and CDR2 is FQNEAQ (reference sequence). The V and J ends lost 5 bases and 2 bases, in that order; junction bases with no gene match: 12. The CDR3 consists of 16 residues. CDR3 residues: CASSRRDSGATYEQYF. CDR3 nucleotide sequence: TGTGCCAGCAGCCGCCGGGACAGTGGGGCTACCTACGAGCAGTACTTC. Supplemented by reference TRBV7-9 and TRBJ2-7, the full variable domain reads DTGVSQNPRHKITKRGQNVTFRCDPISEHNRLYWYRQTLGQGPEFLTYFQNEAQLEKSRLLSDRFSAERPKGSFSTLEIQRTEQGDSAMYLCASSRRDSGATYEQYFGPGTRLTVT.

In this sample, this clonotype turned up once. The V call is TRBV29-1, the J call TRBJ2-7, with D maybe TRBD1 (7 bases). The CDR3 contains 12 residues. Trimming shortened V by 4 bases and J by 7 bases, and 14 bases separated the two germline ends. Per the germline V gene, CDR1 is SQVTM and CDR2 is ANQGSEA. Written as DNA, the CDR3 is TGCAGCGTTGTTCAGGGGGGCAATGAGCAGTACTTC. Amino acid sequence: CSVVQGGNEQYF.